This T cell receptor (beta chain) is from a study of cytomegalovirus exposure and HLA in healthy donors. Study-wide results and caveats: Common viral pathogens (according to a later analysis) appeared linked to several of the most significant clusters. Through in vitro validation, a few CMV-associated chains were shown to be specific for CMV antigens. In a later analysis, HLA-associated TCR beta chains were more clonally expanded than equally common others.

Primers: 60 Vbeta forward and 13 Jbeta reverse. As handled by the study authors: In a later analysis, around 11 million of approximately 80 million unique beta chains occurred in at least two donors. Assay used: immunoSEQ multiplex PCR; TCRdb lists only in-frame clones, some missing. V, J and clone size were drawn from that table, and D and trimming were deduced from the DNA. The table shows under 200,000 clones, with 75% occurring only once. V lost 3 bases and J lost 5, with 9 bases in between. The CDR3 consists of 13 residues. Germline-derived CDR1 and CDR2 are SGHRS and YFSETQ. Notes on this clone: As yet, its antigen is unknown.

The V and J genes are TRBV5-1 and TRBJ2-1; a possible D gene is TRBD2 (6 bases). Sequences were obtained from PBMCs. The receptor's source is a male donor in good health and CMV-seronegative. CDR3 in amino acids: CASSSGGDNEQFF. CDR3 nucleotides: TGCGCCAGCAGCTCGGGCGGGGACAATGAGCAGTTCTTC.